This T cell receptor beta chain was recovered during a study of early T cells in non-severe SARS-CoV-2 infection (dated by TCRdb to the early 2020s). Looking at the study overall: Bulk RNA from unsorted whole blood was used for TCR sequencing, so alpha and beta chains could not be paired. Study-level results and caveats: VDJdb matching was skewed toward anti-spike CD8 responses, so virus-specific expansions were likely underestimated and private and CD4 specificities were missed.

The protocol used for the library was 5' RACE. Sequencing was carried out with a NextSeq 500. In the TCR library protocol, unique molecular identifiers were attached to individual cDNA molecules to correct for PCR bias and sequencing error. Both TCR alpha and beta chains were sequenced, and tight co-correlation was observed between alpha and beta sequence abundances in each sample. As for the authors' bioinformatics: Decombinator V4 was used to annotate the V gene, J gene and CDR3 of the TCR sequences. TCRs were defined as expanded if a significant change between any two time points was detected under a Poisson model with p below 0.0001. TCR abundances were normalised to the total number of TCRs sequenced in each sample and reported as counts per million. MAIT TCRs were defined by TRAV1-2 paired with TRAJ12, TRAJ20 or TRAJ33, and iNKT TCRs by TRAV10 paired with TRAJ18. A search of VDJdb, accessed on 1 November 2021, was run for TCRs annotated to CMV, EBV and SARS-CoV-2, with TCRs annotated for multiple antigens excluded. TCRdb took the public reads, trimmed them with fastp at Q25, ran MiXCR for clone calling and kept in-frame beta chains. A single entry per CDR3 protein holds the most common genes and DNA from its merged rows. TCRdb's processing, not the authors' own work, is the source of the V and J calls. The sample yields 37,000 or so distinct CDR3 sequences; roughly 5.9% were counted once. The ten largest account for 20% to 30% of the sample.

Set within a cohort of healthcare workers in London, UK, this nested case-control study involved weekly PCR testing of nasopharyngeal swabs along with blood sampling. Healthcare workers were enrolled in the week of the UK lockdown, from 23 to 31 March 2020, and were followed every week for up to roughly 15 weeks. With respect to this clonotype: Its specific antigen is unknown. Base quality data are lacking; no much larger clone is found one base away.

The CDR3 goes from the cysteine to the phenylalanine over 13 residues. Of the read, only the CDR3 DNA is kept; its 39 bases are in frame from base 1. V sheds 1 base and J sheds 5 bases, leaving 9 bases between their ends. The germline V gene (reference sequence) supplies CDR1 DFQATT and CDR2 SNEGSKA. The clonotype originates from an adult who was a healthcare worker with PCR-confirmed SARS-CoV-2 infection or an uninfected control (not recorded which). The sequence joins TRBV20-1 to TRBJ2-1, with the D gene not clear enough to name. The sample was whole blood. In nucleotides, the sequence is TGCAGTGCTAGAGTCGTTGGCCACAATGAGCAGTTCTTC. This codes for CSARVVGHNEQFF.